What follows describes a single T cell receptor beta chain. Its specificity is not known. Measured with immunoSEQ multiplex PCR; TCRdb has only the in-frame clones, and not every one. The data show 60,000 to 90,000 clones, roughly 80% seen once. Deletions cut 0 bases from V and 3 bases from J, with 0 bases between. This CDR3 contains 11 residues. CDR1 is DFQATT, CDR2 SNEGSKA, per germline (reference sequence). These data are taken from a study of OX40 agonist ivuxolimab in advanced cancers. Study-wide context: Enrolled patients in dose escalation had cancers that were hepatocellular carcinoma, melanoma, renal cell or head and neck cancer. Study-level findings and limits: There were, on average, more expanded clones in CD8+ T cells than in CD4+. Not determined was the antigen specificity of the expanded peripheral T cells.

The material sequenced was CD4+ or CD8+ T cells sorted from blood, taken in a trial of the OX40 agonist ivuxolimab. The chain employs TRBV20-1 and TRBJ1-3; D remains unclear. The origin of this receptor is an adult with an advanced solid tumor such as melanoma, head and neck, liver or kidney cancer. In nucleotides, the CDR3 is TGCAGTGCTAGAGATGGAAACACCATATATTTT. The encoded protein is CSARDGNTIYF.